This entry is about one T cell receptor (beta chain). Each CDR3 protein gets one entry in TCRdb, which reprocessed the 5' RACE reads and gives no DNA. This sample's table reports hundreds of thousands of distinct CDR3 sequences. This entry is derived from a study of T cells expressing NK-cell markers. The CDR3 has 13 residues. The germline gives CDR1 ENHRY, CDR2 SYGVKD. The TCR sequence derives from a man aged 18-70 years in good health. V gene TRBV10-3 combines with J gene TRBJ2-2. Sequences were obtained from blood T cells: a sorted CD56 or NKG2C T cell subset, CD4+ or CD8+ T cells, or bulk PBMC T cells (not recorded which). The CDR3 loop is CAISEIRTGELFF.